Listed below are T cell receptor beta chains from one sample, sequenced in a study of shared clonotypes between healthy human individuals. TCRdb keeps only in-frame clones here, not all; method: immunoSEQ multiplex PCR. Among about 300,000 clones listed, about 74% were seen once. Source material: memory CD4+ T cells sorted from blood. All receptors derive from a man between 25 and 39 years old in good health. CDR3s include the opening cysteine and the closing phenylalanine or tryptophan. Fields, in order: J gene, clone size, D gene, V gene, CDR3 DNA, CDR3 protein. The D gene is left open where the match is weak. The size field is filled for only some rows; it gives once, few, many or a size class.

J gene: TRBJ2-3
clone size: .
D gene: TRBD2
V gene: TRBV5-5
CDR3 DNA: TGTGCCAGCAGCCGTACCACACTAGCGGGAGTCACAGATACGCAGTATTTT
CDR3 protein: CASSRTTLAGVTDTQYF

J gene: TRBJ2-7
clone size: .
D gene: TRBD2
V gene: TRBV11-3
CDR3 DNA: TGTGCCAGCAGCTCTACGGGACTAGTGAACGAGCAGTACTTC
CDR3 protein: CASSSTGLVNEQYF

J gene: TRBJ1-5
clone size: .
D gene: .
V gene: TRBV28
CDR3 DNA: TGTGCCAGCAGGAAACTCCTAGATCAGCCCCAGCATTTT
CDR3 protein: CASRKLLDQPQHF

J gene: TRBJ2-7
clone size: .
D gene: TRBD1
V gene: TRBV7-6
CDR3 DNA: TGTGCCAGCAGCTTAGGGCCCAGGGGGCTCTACGAGCAGTACTTC
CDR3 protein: CASSLGPRGLYEQYF

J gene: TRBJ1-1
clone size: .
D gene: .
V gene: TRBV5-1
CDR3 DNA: TGCGCCAGCAGCCGAGACAGTTTGAACACTGAAGCTTTCTTT
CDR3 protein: CASSRDSLNTEAFF

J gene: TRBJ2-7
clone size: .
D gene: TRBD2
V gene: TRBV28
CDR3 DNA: TGTGCCAGTACCCGAAGTAGCGGGAGGTACGAGCAGTACTTC
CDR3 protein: CASTRSSGRYEQYF

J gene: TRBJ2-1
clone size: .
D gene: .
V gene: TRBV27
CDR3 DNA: TGTGCCAGCAGTCCCCCCCTGGGGGAATGGGCGGCCCAATACAATGAGCAGTTCTTC
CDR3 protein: CASSPPLGEWAAQYNEQFF

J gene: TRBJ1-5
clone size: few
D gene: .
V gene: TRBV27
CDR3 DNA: TGTGCCAGCAGTGAAGGAGGGGGTATGGAGCCCCAGCATTTT
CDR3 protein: CASSEGGGMEPQHF

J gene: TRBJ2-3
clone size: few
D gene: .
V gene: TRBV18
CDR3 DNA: TGTGCCAGCTCACCACAGGGCACAGATACGCAGTATTTT
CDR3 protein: CASSPQGTDTQYF

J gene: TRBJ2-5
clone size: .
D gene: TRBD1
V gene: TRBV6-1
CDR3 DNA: TGTGCCAGCAGTGGGGGGACAGGGGGCGGGAGAGGAGGAGAGACCCAGTACTTC
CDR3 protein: CASSGGTGGGRGGETQYF

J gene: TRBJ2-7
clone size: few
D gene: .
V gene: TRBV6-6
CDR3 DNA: TGTGCCAGCACCTCGGGATTTGGGTCCTACGAGCAGTACTTC
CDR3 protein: CASTSGFGSYEQYF

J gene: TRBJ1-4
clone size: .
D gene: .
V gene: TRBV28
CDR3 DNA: TGTGCCAGCAGTTTTCCAGGGATTGGTGAAAAACTGTTTTTT
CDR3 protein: CASSFPGIGEKLFF

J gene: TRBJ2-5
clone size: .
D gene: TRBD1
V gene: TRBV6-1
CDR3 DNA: TGTGCCAGCAGATTGGACAGGGGGGCCCAGTACTTC
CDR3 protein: CASRLDRGAQYF

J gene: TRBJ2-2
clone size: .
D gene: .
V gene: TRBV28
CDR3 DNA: TGTGCCAGCGGGAGGAACACCGGGGAGCTGTTTTTT
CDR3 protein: CASGRNTGELFF

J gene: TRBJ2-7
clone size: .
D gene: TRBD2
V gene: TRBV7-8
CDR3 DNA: TGTGCCAGCAGCAAGACTAGCGGGAGGGATTGGCCCTACGAGCAGTACTTC
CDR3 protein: CASSKTSGRDWPYEQYF

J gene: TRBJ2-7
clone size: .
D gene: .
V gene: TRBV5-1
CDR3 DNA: TGCGCCAGCAGGGATACCGGGACAACCACCTACGAGCAGTACTTC
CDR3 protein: CASRDTGTTTYEQYF

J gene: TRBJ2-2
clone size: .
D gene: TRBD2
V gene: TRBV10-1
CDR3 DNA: TGCGCCAGCAGTTCGACTAGCGGGAGGAGTACCGGGGAGCTGTTTTTT
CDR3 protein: CASSSTSGRSTGELFF

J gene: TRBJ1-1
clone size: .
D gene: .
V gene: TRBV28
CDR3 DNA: TGTGCCAGCAGTTTAATAGGGGCCACTGAAGCTTTCTTT
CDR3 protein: CASSLIGATEAFF

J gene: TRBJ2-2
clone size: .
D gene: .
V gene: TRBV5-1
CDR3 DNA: TGCGCCAGCAGCTTGCGACGCGCCGGGGAGCTGTTTTTT
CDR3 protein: CASSLRRAGELFF

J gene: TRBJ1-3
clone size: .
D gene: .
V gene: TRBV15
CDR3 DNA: TGTGCCACCAGCCATCATACTCGGTCCCACAGCAGGAGGATCTCGGGCTCTGGAAACACCATATATTTT
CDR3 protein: CATSHHTRSHSRRISGSGNTIYF

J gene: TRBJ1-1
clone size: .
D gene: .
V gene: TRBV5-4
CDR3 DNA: TGTGCCAGCAGCTACAGGTCGGGGTGGAACACTGAAGCTTTCTTT
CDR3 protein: CASSYRSGWNTEAFF

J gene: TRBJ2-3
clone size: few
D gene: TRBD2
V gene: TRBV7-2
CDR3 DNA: TGTGCCAGCAGTTTACAGGCCCAGCGGGAGCGAGGTACGCAGTATTTT
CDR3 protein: CASSLQAQRERGTQYF

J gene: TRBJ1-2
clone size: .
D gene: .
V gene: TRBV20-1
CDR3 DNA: TGCAGTGGCCGAGCTAACTATGGCTACACCTTC
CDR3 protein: CSGRANYGYTF

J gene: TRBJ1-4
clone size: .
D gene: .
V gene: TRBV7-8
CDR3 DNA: TGTGCCAGCAGCTTATTAGCAGGAGCTAATGAAAAACTGTTTTTT
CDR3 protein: CASSLLAGANEKLFF

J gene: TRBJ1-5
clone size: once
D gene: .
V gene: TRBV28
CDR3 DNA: TGTGCCAGCAGGTGGTTCAATCAGCCCCAGCATTTT
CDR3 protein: CASRWFNQPQHF

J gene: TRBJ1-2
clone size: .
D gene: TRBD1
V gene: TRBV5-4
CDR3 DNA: TGTGCCAGCAGCTTGGGTGGGACAGGGGCCCTGAACTATGGCTACACCTTC
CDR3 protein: CASSLGGTGALNYGYTF

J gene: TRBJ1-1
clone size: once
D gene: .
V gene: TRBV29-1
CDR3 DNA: TGCAGCGTTGATATGGCGGACATGAACACTGAAGCTTTCTTT
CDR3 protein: CSVDMADMNTEAFF

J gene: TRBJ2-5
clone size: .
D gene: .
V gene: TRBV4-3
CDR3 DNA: TGCGCCAGCACAAAAGGAGAGACCCAAGAGACCCAGTACTTC
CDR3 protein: CASTKGETQETQYF

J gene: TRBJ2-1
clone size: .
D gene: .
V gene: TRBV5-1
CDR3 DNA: TGCGCCAGCAGCTTGGGTCCGGGTGGGAATGAGCAGTTCTTC
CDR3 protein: CASSLGPGGNEQFF

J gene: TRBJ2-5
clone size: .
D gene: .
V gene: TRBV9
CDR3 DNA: TGTGCCAGCAGCGTATCCCACCAGGGAGAGACCCAGTACTTC
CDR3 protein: CASSVSHQGETQYF

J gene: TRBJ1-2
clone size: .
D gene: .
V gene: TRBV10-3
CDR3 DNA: TGTGCCATCAGTCGCAGCCACTATGGCTACACCTTC
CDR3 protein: CAISRSHYGYTF

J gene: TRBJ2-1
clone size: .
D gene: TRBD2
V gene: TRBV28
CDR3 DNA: TGTGCCAGCAGTCCCGCCCGACTAGCGGCCTACAATGAGCAGTTCTTC
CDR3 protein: CASSPARLAAYNEQFF

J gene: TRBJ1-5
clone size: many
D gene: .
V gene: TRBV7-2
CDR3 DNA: TGTGCCAGCAGCCTTGGGTCCGTTAGGGGGAAACAGCCCCAGCATTTT
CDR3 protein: CASSLGSVRGKQPQHF

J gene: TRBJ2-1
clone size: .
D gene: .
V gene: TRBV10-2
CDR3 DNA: TGCGCCAGCAGTCTCGGAGGGGGGACTAATGAGCAGTTCTTC
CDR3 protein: CASSLGGGTNEQFF

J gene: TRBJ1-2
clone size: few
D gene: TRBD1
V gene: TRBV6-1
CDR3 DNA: TGTGCCAGCAGTGTAGCGGGACAGGGGGGATATGGCTACACCTTC
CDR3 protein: CASSVAGQGGYGYTF

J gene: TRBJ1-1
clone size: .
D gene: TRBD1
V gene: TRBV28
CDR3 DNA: TGTGCCAGCAGTCCCTACAGGGGAGGCACTGAAGCTTTCTTT
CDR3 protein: CASSPYRGGTEAFF

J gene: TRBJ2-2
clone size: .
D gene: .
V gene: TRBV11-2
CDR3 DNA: TGTGCCAGCAGCTTAGAATTGGCTAGCTTCGGGACCGGGGAGCTGTTTTTT
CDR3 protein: CASSLELASFGTGELFF

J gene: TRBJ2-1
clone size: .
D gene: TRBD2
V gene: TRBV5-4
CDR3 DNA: TGTGCCAGCAGCTTGGTGGCAGGCGGGGGATACAATGAGCAGTTCTTC
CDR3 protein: CASSLVAGGGYNEQFF

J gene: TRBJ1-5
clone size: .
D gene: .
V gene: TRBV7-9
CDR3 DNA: TGTGCCAGCAGCTTAGGGGCCGGAGCGCTTCAGCCCCAGCATTTT
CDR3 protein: CASSLGAGALQPQHF

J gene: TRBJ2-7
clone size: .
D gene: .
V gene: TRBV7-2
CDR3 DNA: TGTGCCAGCAGCTTATTTCTTACATCCGCCCGGCAGTACTTC
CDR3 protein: CASSLFLTSARQYF

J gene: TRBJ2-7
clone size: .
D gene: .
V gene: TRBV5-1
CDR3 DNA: TGCGCCAGCAGCTCCCCGGGGGGCAGGTCTGGGGAGCAGTACTTC
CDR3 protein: CASSSPGGRSGEQYF

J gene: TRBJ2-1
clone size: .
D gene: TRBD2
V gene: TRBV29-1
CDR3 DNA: TGCAGCGTTGACCGTCTAGCGGGAGAAGGGCAGTTCTTC
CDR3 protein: CSVDRLAGEGQFF

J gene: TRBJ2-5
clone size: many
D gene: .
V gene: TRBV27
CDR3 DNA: TGTGCCAGCAGTTTCGACGTTAACCGGGGGCAAGAGACCCAGTACTTC
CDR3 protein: CASSFDVNRGQETQYF

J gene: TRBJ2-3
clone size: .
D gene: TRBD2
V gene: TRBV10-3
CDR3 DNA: TGTGCCATCACCGGGACTAGCGGGAGAGGGGCGCAGTATTTT
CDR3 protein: CAITGTSGRGAQYF

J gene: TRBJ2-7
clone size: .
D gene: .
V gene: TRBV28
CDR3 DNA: TGTGCCAGCAGTTTGATGTCCTACGAGCAGTACTTC
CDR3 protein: CASSLMSYEQYF

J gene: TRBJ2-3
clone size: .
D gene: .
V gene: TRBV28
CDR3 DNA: TGTGCCAGCAGTTTGTCGGGTACTAGCACAGATACGCAGTATTTT
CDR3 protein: CASSLSGTSTDTQYF

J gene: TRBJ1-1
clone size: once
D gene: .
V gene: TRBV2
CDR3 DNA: TGTGCCAGCAGTGACCCCCCAGAGAACACTGAAGCTTTCTTT
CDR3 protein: CASSDPPENTEAFF

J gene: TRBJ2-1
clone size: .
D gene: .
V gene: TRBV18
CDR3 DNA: TGTGCCAGCTCTCTAAACCTCGGGGCATACAATGAGCAGTTCTTC
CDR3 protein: CASSLNLGAYNEQFF

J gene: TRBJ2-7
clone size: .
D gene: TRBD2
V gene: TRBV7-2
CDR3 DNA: TGTGCCAGCAGCTCCCACGCCCGAACTAGCGGGAGCTACGAGCAGTACTTC
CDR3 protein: CASSSHARTSGSYEQYF

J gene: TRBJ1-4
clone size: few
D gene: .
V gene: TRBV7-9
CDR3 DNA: TGTGCCAGCAGCACCGGGATTAATGAAAAACTGTTTTTT
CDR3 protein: CASSTGINEKLFF

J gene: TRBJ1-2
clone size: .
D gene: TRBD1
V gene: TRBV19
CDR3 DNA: TGTGCCAGTAGGAGGACAGGGGAACTCTATGGCTACACCTTC
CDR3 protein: CASRRTGELYGYTF

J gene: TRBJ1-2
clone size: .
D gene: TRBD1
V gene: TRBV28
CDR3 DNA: TGTGCCAGCGGGATCCCGGGACAGGGTTATGGCTACACCTTC
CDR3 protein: CASGIPGQGYGYTF